This T cell receptor (beta chain) stems from a study of blood T cell repertoires in COVID-19. How the authors handled the data: By means of reference gene primer amplification, nucleated cell counts were estimated. TCRdb's table, derived via immunoSEQ multiplex PCR, lists solely in-frame clones and lacks some. V, J and clone size reflect that table, while D and trimming were determined from the DNA. The data contain around 340,000 clones, about 90% of them seen just once; the ten biggest clones take up about 0.94%. The study recruited people aged about 18 to 95 years across 20 to 30 US areas. The sample consisted of PBMCs or T cells enriched from blood (not recorded which). The TCR was taken from a woman between 25 and 40 years old who had been exposed to COVID-19.

Here the CDR3 reads CASSPPARDNEQFF. The CDR3 coding sequence is TGTGCCAGCTCACCACCTGCGAGGGACAATGAGCAGTTCTTC. The J gene is TRBJ2-1, the V gene TRBV18; perhaps TRBD2 as D (5 bases). Germline CDR1 reads KGHSH; CDR2 reads LQKENI. V gave up 0 bases and J gave up 5 bases, with 8 bases separating them. The CDR3 is 14 amino acids.